This TCR beta chain appears in the sequencing data of a study of long-term antiretroviral therapy in people with HIV. Investigators performed immunoSEQ version v3.0 at survey level. Each sample aimed for roughly 35,000-50,000 sequenced T-cell genomes. The table came from immunoSEQ multiplex PCR; TCRdb's copy has only in-frame clones and leaves some out. The data hold about 20,000 clones, with around nine tenths observed a single time. Germline V gene data show CDR1 as MNHNY and CDR2 as SVGAGI (reference sequence). This CDR3 has 15 amino acids. Trimming shortened V by 5 bases and J by 8 bases, and 19 bases separated the two germline ends. Each sample contained roughly 0.85-10 million cryopreserved PBMC, thawed before DNA extraction.

The source material was unsorted PBMCs, sampled 0.5 years after starting antiretroviral therapy. This sequence was found in a middle-aged man with HIV. The chain is built from TRBV6-6 and TRBJ1-3; weak D call: TRBD1 (5 bases). CDR3 amino acids: CASSPRGGTQDTIYF. The DNA for the CDR3 is TGTGCCAGCAGTCCTCGGGGGGGGACGCAGGACACCATATATTTT.